The rows below give T cell receptor beta chains drawn from one sample of a study of Graves' ophthalmopathy and Graves' hyperthyroidism. TCRdb itself ran the multiplex PCR reads through MiXCR, one entry per CDR3 protein. This table holds over 200,000 distinct CDR3 sequences, about 32% found once. The sample comprised peripheral blood. Receptor source: a man aged 45-60 years with Graves' ophthalmopathy. The CDR3 runs from the conserved cysteine through the conserved F or W. A D gene is named only where the DNA matches it firmly. Some rows mark clone size as missing; the rest say once, few, many or name a class of expanded clone.

j_call clone_size d_call v_call cdr3_nt cdr3_aa
TRBJ1-1 - - TRBV7-9 TGTGCCAGCAGCCACAGGGCGGCGAGAACTGAAGCTTTCTTT CASSHRAARTEAFF
TRBJ1-2 many - TRBV12-3/TRBV12-4 TGTGCCAGCAGTTTATCCCAGGGGTCGGGTGGCTACACCTTC CASSLSQGSGGYTF
TRBJ2-5 - - TRBV28 TGTGCCAGCAGTTTATTTCCACAGACTTACTTC CASSLFPQTYF
TRBJ2-7 many TRBD2 TRBV6-1 TGTGCCAGCAGCAGTAGCGGGAGGGCCCTCGAGCAGTACTTC CASSSSGRALEQYF
TRBJ1-5 - - TRBV12-3/TRBV12-4 TGTGCCAGCAGTTCCCCTGGGGGGGCCAAGCAGCCCCAGCATTTT CASSSPGGAKQPQHF
TRBJ2-7 many - TRBV7-9 TGTGCCAGCAGCTTAGACCGGGGGCCCGAGCAGTACTTC CASSLDRGPEQYF
TRBJ2-7 many TRBD1 TRBV19 TGTGCCAGTAGTCCGGGGACAGGGTTGTACGAGCAGTACTTC CASSPGTGLYEQYF
TRBJ2-7 many TRBD1 TRBV19 TGTGCCAGTAGTAGCTCCGGGACAGGGTACGAGCAGTACTTC CASSSSGTGYEQYF
TRBJ2-5 many - TRBV6-1 TGTGCCAGCAGCGACGGGGTGACCCAGTACTTC CASSDGVTQYF
TRBJ1-5 - - TRBV6-1 TGTGCCAGCAGTGCTCAGCCGGGAGGACAGCCCCAGCATTTT CASSAQPGGQPQHF
TRBJ1-1 many - TRBV5-1 TGCGCCAGCAAGGTAAGGGGGGACACTGAAGCTTTCTTT CASKVRGDTEAFF
TRBJ1-2 many TRBD1 TRBV19 TGTGCCAGTAGTTCCGGACAGGGAGAGAGCTATGGCTACACCTTC CASSSGQGESYGYTF
TRBJ2-5 many TRBD1 TRBV24-1 TGTGCCACCAGTGATTGGACAGGGGGGAGGGAGACCCAGTACTTC CATSDWTGGRETQYF
TRBJ2-7 many TRBD1 TRBV5-1 TGCGCCAGCAGATGGGACAGGGGTTACGAGCAGTACTTC CASRWDRGYEQYF
TRBJ2-5 - - TRBV20-1 TGCAGTGCTACGCTACGGGGTGGTGGATTGACCCAGTACTTC CSATLRGGGLTQYF
TRBJ2-5 - - TRBV28 TGTGCCAGCAGCCCGGGGGAAGGGGAGACCCAGTACTTC CASSPGEGETQYF
TRBJ2-7 - - TRBV11-3 TGTGCCAGCAGCCCCCGGACGTTATCCTACGAGCAGTACTTC CASSPRTLSYEQYF
TRBJ2-7 many - TRBV7-2 TGTGCCAGCAGCTTACGGGCCGGGTGGCAGTACTTC CASSLRAGWQYF
TRBJ2-5 many - TRBV6-2/TRBV6-3 TGTGCCAGCACCAACCGACTAGTGCCTGCGGAGACCCAGTACTTC CASTNRLVPAETQYF
TRBJ1-2 many - TRBV19 TGTGCCAGTAGTACCCTAACGGATCTTCTCGCATTCGACTATGGCTACACCTTC CASSTLTDLLAFDYGYTF
TRBJ1-2 many TRBD1 TRBV19 TGTGCCAGTAGTGCACAGGGGAACTATGGCTACACCTTC CASSAQGNYGYTF
TRBJ1-2 many - TRBV6-2/TRBV6-3 TGTGCCAGCAGTTCAGCAGCGGAGGGGGTTACCCTCTATGGCTACACCTTC CASSSAAEGVTLYGYTF
TRBJ2-2 many - TRBV6-2/TRBV6-3 TGTGCCAGCAGTTACGTCGGGGGACGTCTCACCGGGGAGCTGTTTTTT CASSYVGGRLTGELFF
TRBJ2-5 many TRBD2 TRBV7-2 TGTGCCAGCAGCTTAAGACGTAGTTTGGGACTAGCGGGTTTACAAGAGACCCAGTACTTC CASSLRRSLGLAGLQETQYF
TRBJ1-2 - - TRBV6-5 TGTGCCAGCATTTCCGCCGGGAGCACCTACACCTTC CASISAGSTYTF
TRBJ2-5 - - TRBV12-3/TRBV12-4 TGTGCCAGCAGTTCCCGGGCGACCCAGGGGAGAGAGACCCAGTACTTC CASSSRATQGRETQYF
TRBJ1-1 - - TRBV15 TGTGCCACCAGCAGAGATCCAGTGAACACTGAAGCTTTCTTT CATSRDPVNTEAFF
TRBJ1-5 - TRBD1 TRBV12-3/TRBV12-4 TGTGCCAGCAGTTTGTGGGACAGGGAACCCGACGGCAATCAGCCCCAGCATTTT CASSLWDREPDGNQPQHF
TRBJ2-7 many TRBD2 TRBV5-1 TGCGCCAGCAGCCTAAGCGGGAGTGGGTACGAGCAGTACTTC CASSLSGSGYEQYF
TRBJ2-7 - - TRBV6-1 TGTGCCAGCAGCCAAACCGGGACTTCCCTCTACGAGCAGTACTTC CASSQTGTSLYEQYF
TRBJ2-7 few - TRBV6-1 TGTGCCAGCAGTGAAGCGGGGGGCTCCTACGAGCAGTACTTC CASSEAGGSYEQYF
TRBJ2-7 many TRBD2 TRBV11-2 TGTGCCAGCAGCTCCAATAGCGGGTCTCCCTACGAGCAGTACTTC CASSSNSGSPYEQYF